Each of the 31 T cell receptor beta chains below was sequenced from the same sample in a study of cytomegalovirus exposure and HLA in healthy donors. With 60 Vbeta and 13 Jbeta primers, the PCR was carried out. The table came from immunoSEQ multiplex PCR; TCRdb's copy has only in-frame clones and leaves some out. The sample consists of approximately 130,000 clones, 83% of them appearing once. Source material: PBMCs. Every receptor here comes from a girl aged 2-9 years in good health and CMV-seronegative.

The rearrangement links TRBV11-2 to TRBJ2-7; TRBD2 aligns across 8 bases. Germline V gene sequence: CDR1 SGHAT, CDR2 FQNNGV. The V and J ends lost 6 bases and 3 bases, in that order; junction bases with no gene match: 10. This CDR3 region has 15 residues. The CDR3 is CASRTPGTRYYEQYF. The CDR3 coding sequence is TGTGCCAGCAGAACACCCGGGACTAGGTACTACGAGCAGTACTTC.

V is TRBV2 and J is TRBJ2-7; D perhaps matches TRBD1 (5 bases). The CDR3 is made up of 12 amino acids. Germline values: CDR1 SNHLY, CDR2 FYNNEI. The V end was cut by 8 bases, the J end by 3 bases, with 11 bases between. DNA for the CDR3: TGTGCCAGCTCGATAGGGGACTACGAGCAGTACTTC. This encodes CASSIGDYEQYF.

V and J are TRBV14 and TRBJ2-5; D unresolved. The ends were cut back, 3 bases at V and 1 base at J, with 6 bases in the middle. The CDR3 has 13 residues. CDR1 and CDR2 (germline): SGHDN, FVKESK. For the CDR3, the DNA is TGTGCCAGCAGCCAGGGCGCCCAAGAGACCCAGTACTTC. Translating gives CASSQGAQETQYF.

The V call is TRBV13, the J call TRBJ2-2; TRBD2 aligns across 14 bases. The V segment lost 5 bases and the J segment 8 bases; nucleotides outside the gene matches: 4. In germline, CDR1 is PRHDT, CDR2 FYEKMQ (reference sequence). The CDR3 is made up of 15 amino acids. CDR3 region: CASSTGLAGVGELFF. Written as DNA, the CDR3 is TGTGCCAGCAGCACGGGACTAGCGGGAGTGGGGGAGCTGTTTTTT.

The rearrangement uses TRBV10-1 and TRBJ2-1; 13 nucleotides agree with TRBD2. Germline CDR1 reads WNHNN; CDR2 reads SYGVQD (reference sequence). The CDR3 is 16 amino acids. The J segment lost 7 bases and the V segment lost 9 bases, leaving 12 bases of the junction unmatched. The CDR3 DNA sequence: TGCGCCAGTACGGGACTAGCGGGATCCTGCGTTAATGAGCAGTTCTTC. This encodes CASTGLAGSCVNEQFF.

The chain links TRBV2 to TRBJ1-4; no reliable D call. The length of the CDR3 is 13 residues. Germline V gene lookup returns CDR1 SNHLY and CDR2 FYNNEI. Trimming pared 6 bases from V and 7 bases from J, leaving 12 bases between. This CDR3 is CASRLGEGEKLFF. The CDR3 DNA reads TGTGCCAGCAGGCTCGGTGAGGGTGAAAAACTGTTTTTT.

This clone appeared a few times. The CDR3 spells CASSPRFGAGQPQHF. Here the CDR3 DNA reads TGTGCCAGCAGTCCCCGATTTGGGGCGGGGCAGCCCCAGCATTTT. V usage is TRBV27 and J usage is TRBJ1-5, with D possibly matching TRBD1 (5 bases). This CDR3 comprises 15 residues. From germline, CDR1 is MNHEY and CDR2 SMNVEV (reference sequence). With 5 bases removed from V and 7 bases from J, the gap between germline ends came to 18 bases.

The chain carries TRBV19 and TRBJ2-7; D is perhaps TRBD1 (6 bases). Trimming shortened V by 8 bases and J by 2 bases, and 10 bases separated the two germline ends. The germline gives CDR1 LNHDA, CDR2 SQIVND (reference sequence). This CDR3 spans 12 amino acids. CDR3 amino acids: CASSTGPYEQYF. In DNA, the CDR3 is TGTGCCAGTTCGACAGGACCCTACGAGCAGTACTTC.

This rearrangement joins TRBV6-1 to TRBJ1-5; D call uncertain. V was clipped by 2 bases and J by 1 base, with 18 bases between them. The CDR3 spans 18 residues. From germline, CDR1 is MNHNS and CDR2 SASEGT. CDR3 loop: CASSERPRGLESNQPQHF. The CDR3, as DNA: TGTGCCAGCAGTGAAAGGCCCCGAGGCTTAGAAAGCAATCAGCCCCAGCATTTT.

This clone was seen more than once but under ten times. The V call is TRBV7-9, the J call TRBJ2-2; TRBD1 agrees at 7 bases. The CDR3 loop spans 15 amino acids. Germline values: CDR1 SEHNR, CDR2 FQNEAQ (reference sequence). The V gene end was trimmed by 4 bases and the J gene end by 2 bases; junction bases not matched to a gene: 4. The CDR3, as DNA: TGTGCCAGCAGCTCGTGGACAGGCAACACCGGGGAGCTGTTTTTT. Translation: CASSSWTGNTGELFF.

Of note for this clone: Different DNA sequences within this sample yield the same CDR3. The gene calls are TRBV6-4 and TRBJ2-3; possibly TRBD2 for D (6 bases). This CDR3 comprises 14 residues. CDR1 is MRHNA and CDR2 is SNTAGT in the germline V gene. V was clipped by 6 bases and J by 0 bases, with 10 bases between them. CDR3 nucleotide sequence: TGTGCCAGCAGCCCCCGGGGGAGCACAGATACGCAGTATTTT. This sequence encodes CASSPRGSTDTQYF.

This chain joins TRBV7-8 and TRBJ1-1, with unresolved D. The germline gives CDR1 SGHVS, CDR2 FQNEAQ. Deletions cut 5 bases from V and 1 base from J, with 11 bases between. CDR3 length: 14 amino acids. In nucleotides, the CDR3 is TGTGCCAGCAGCCAAGAGGGAACGAACACTGAAGCTTTCTTT. This translates into CASSQEGTNTEAFF.

This sequence joins TRBV4-1 and TRBJ2-4; D unclear. The ends were cut back, 1 base at V and 2 bases at J, with 6 bases in the middle. Germline CDR1 and CDR2: MGHRA and YSYEKL. The CDR3 runs to 14 residues. As DNA, the CDR3 is TGCGCCAGCAGCCAAGTGACTTCCAAAAACATTCAGTACTTC. It encodes CASSQVTSKNIQYF.

This clone was recorded once. The V call is TRBV2, the J call TRBJ1-5; 7 bases agree with TRBD1. The CDR3 runs to 15 residues. The germline CDR1 and CDR2 sequences are SNHLY and FYNNEI. The junction had 6 bases not matched to a gene; V was cut back by 2 bases and J by 5 bases. The CDR3 here is CASSESPRGDQPQHF. The CDR3, as DNA: TGTGCCAGCAGTGAATCTCCCAGGGGGGATCAGCCCCAGCATTTT.

The CDR3 bases are TGTGCCAGCAGTGAAGTCGGGGGGCAAAACATTCAGTACTTC. As protein: CASSEVGGQNIQYF. V is TRBV2 and J is TRBJ2-4; TRBD2 is a possible D gene (7 bases). The germline gives CDR1 SNHLY, CDR2 FYNNEI. The CDR3 consists of 14 residues. Trimming shortened V by 1 base and J by 5 bases, and 9 bases separated the two germline ends. Using reference TRBV2 and TRBJ2-4 for the parts outside the CDR3, the full variable domain is EPEVTQTPSHQVTQMGQEVILRCVPISNHLYFYWYRQILGQKVEFLVSFYNNEISEKSEIFDDQFSVERPDGSNFTLKIRSTKLEDSAMYFCASSEVGGQNIQYFGAGTRLSVL.

CDR3 coding DNA: TGCACCAGCAGCCCACGTCTCTCTTCGACAGGATGGTCTGGAAACACCATATATTTT. Translation gives CTSSPRLSSTGWSGNTIYF. V is TRBV1 and J is TRBJ1-3; TRBD1 reflects the table's D call only, with no check against the DNA. TRBV1 has pseudogene status. The CDR3 runs 19 residues.

V is TRBV7-2 and J is TRBJ2-7, with a weak D call TRBD2 (6 bases). Trimming removed 2 bases at V and 4 bases at J, with 9 bases between. Per the germline V gene, CDR1 is SGHTA and CDR2 is FQGNSA. This CDR3 contains 13 residues. The CDR3 loop is CASSLRRGYEQYF. The CDR3 DNA reads as TGTGCCAGCAGCTTACGGAGGGGATACGAGCAGTACTTC.

The V and J genes are TRBV6-5 and TRBJ2-7, with D perhaps matching TRBD1 (6 bases). The CDR3 extends over 14 amino acids. Germline CDR1 is MNHEY and CDR2 is SVGAGI. V was shortened by 2 bases and J by 3 bases, with 11 bases between the two germline ends. In DNA, the CDR3 is TGTGCCAGCAGTTACGGCAGGGGTGGCTACGAGCAGTACTTC. Its protein product is CASSYGRGGYEQYF.

In DNA form, the CDR3 reads TGTGCCTGGAGTGTACAGGTGAACACTGAAGCTTTCTTT. It codes for CAWSVQVNTEAFF. The chain has TRBV30 and TRBJ1-1, with a tentative D call TRBD1 (5 bases). V was shortened by 0 bases and J by 0 bases, with 5 bases between the two germline ends. The CDR3 spans 13 residues. Germline loops: CDR1 GTSNPN, CDR2 SVGIG (reference sequence). Complete variable domain (other parts from reference TRBV30 and TRBJ1-1): SQTIHQWPATLVQPVGSPLSLECTVEGTSNPNLYWYRQAAGRGLQLLFYSVGIGQISSEVPQNLSASRPQDRQFILSSKKLLLSDSGFYLCAWSVQVNTEAFFGQGTRLTVV.

This clone has only a few counts. The V call is TRBV5-6, the J call TRBJ1-1; 8 bases are shared with TRBD1. Germline V lookup: CDR1 SGHDT, CDR2 YYEEEE. The length of the CDR3 is 17 residues. The V gene end was trimmed by 2 bases and the J gene end by 3 bases; junction bases not matched to a gene: 12. The CDR3 bases are TGTGCCAGCAGCTTAACAGGACAGGGTCCTTACTACACTGAAGCTTTCTTT. This codes for CASSLTGQGPYYTEAFF. The full variable domain, completed using reference TRBV5-6 and TRBJ1-1, is DAGVTQSPTHLIKTRGQQVTLRCSPKSGHDTVSWYQQALGQGPQFIFQYYEEEERQRGNFPDRFSGHQFPNYSSELNVNALLLGDSALYLCASSLTGQGPYYTEAFFGQGTRLTVV.

This clone has more than one count but fewer than ten. J is TRBJ1-1 and V is TRBV14; D is undetermined. CDR1 is SGHDN, CDR2 FVKESK, per germline. The CDR3 consists of 13 residues. Trimming took off 0 bases at V and 8 bases at J, with 10 bases between the two ends. CDR3 residues: CASSQDIQTEAFF. In DNA, the CDR3 is TGTGCCAGCAGCCAAGATATACAGACGGAAGCTTTCTTT.

The genes are TRBV5-4 and TRBJ2-1; D is unclear. Trimming removed 1 base at V and 7 bases at J, with 12 bases between. The CDR3 length is 14 residues. CDR1 and CDR2 (germline): SGHNT, YYREEE (reference sequence). CDR3 loop: CASSLTAGENEQFF. DNA for the CDR3: TGTGCCAGCAGCTTGACGGCAGGCGAGAATGAGCAGTTCTTC.

V gene TRBV19 combines with J gene TRBJ1-4; D unresolved. This CDR3 contains 14 residues. CDR1 and CDR2 (germline): LNHDA, SQIVND (reference sequence). The germline V and J ends were trimmed by 5 bases and 4 bases, with 11 bases remaining between them. Here the CDR3 DNA reads TGTGCCAGTAGTGGAGGACGGCTTAATGAAAAACTGTTTTTT. Translating it yields CASSGGRLNEKLFF.

The chain couples TRBV30 to TRBJ2-7; TRBD1 might be the D (5 bases). This CDR3 contains 13 residues. CDR1 is GTSNPN, CDR2 SVGIG, per germline (reference sequence). V lost 3 bases to trimming and J lost 3 bases, with 12 bases between them. CDR3 bases: TGTGCCTGGAGAGAACAGGCTGGCTACGAGCAGTACTTC. Translated, it gives CAWREQAGYEQYF.

Of note for this clone: The germline gene is not matched at one end of the junction; a read error may be the cause. Distinct nucleotide sequences in the sample also encode this CDR3. This chain links TRBV5-8 with TRBJ2-3; the match to TRBD1 covers 7 bases. The CDR3 is made up of 15 amino acids. CDR1 SGHTS and CDR2 YDEGEE come from the germline V gene. In DNA form, the CDR3 reads TGTGCCAGCGCCAGAGGGGGCCGTTCCACAGATACACAGTATTTT. This translates into CASARGGRSTDTQYF. The whole variable domain, filled in from reference TRBV5-8 and TRBJ2-3, reads EAGVTQSPTHLIKTRGQQATLRCSPISGHTSVYWYQQALGLGLQFLLWYDEGEERNRGNFPPRFSGRQFPNYSSELNVNALELEDSALYLCASARGGRSTDTQYFGPGTRLTVL.

This clone has just a few counts. The chain combines TRBV4-2 with TRBJ1-1; D gene unclear. Germline V gene lookup returns CDR1 LGHNA and CDR2 YNFKEQ. The CDR3 extends over 18 amino acids. V lost 1 base to trimming and J lost 1 base, with 19 bases between them. The CDR3 region has the DNA TGTGCCAGCAGCCAAGGATACGGGGTGGGGTATTCGAACACTGAAGCTTTCTTT. Translation gives CASSQGYGVGYSNTEAFF.

V and J are TRBV5-4 and TRBJ2-2, with a weak D call TRBD2 (5 bases). The length of the CDR3 is 17 residues. Germline assignment: CDR1 SGHNT and CDR2 YYREEE (reference sequence). V lost 6 bases and J lost 4, with 22 bases in between. CDR3 sequence: CASTPGIGGLTTGELFF. CDR3 sequence (DNA): TGTGCCAGCACCCCCGGGATAGGCGGGTTGACCACCGGGGAGCTGTTTTTT.

The chain combines TRBV2 with TRBJ2-1, with D perhaps TRBD2 (6 bases). Germline assignment: CDR1 SNHLY and CDR2 FYNNEI. The V end lost 0 bases, the J end lost 5 bases, and 20 bases lay between the germline ends. CDR3 length: 18 residues. CDR3 sequence: CASSEASRGTGANNEQFF. The CDR3 DNA reads as TGTGCCAGCAGTGAAGCTTCCCGGGGTACGGGAGCTAACAATGAGCAGTTCTTC.

The J gene is TRBJ2-2, the V gene TRBV5-6, with TRBD2 as a possible D gene (6 bases). V was trimmed by 6 bases and J by 7 bases, leaving 13 bases between them. Germline CDR1 SGHDT, CDR2 YYEEEE. This CDR3 has 13 amino acids. CDR3 protein: CASKRRGIGELFF. The CDR3 DNA follows: TGTGCCAGCAAGCGCCGGGGGATCGGGGAGCTGTTTTTT.

V and J are TRBV5-1 and TRBJ2-7; D is perhaps TRBD2 (5 bases). Germline CDR1 is SGHRS and CDR2 is YFSETQ. CDR3 length equals 15 residues. V lost 0 bases and J 3 bases, leaving 13 bases between the germline ends. The CDR3 sequence: CASSLVGVRVYEQYF. CDR3 DNA: TGCGCCAGCAGCTTGGTGGGAGTGCGGGTCTACGAGCAGTACTTC.

Points on this clone: The sample holds other DNA sequences that translate to the same CDR3. V gene TRBV5-4 combines with J gene TRBJ1-6; D not certain. Germline V gives CDR1 SGHNT, CDR2 YYREEE (reference sequence). The CDR3 has 14 residues. V lost 0 bases to trimming and J lost 7 bases, with 8 bases between them. CDR3 region: CASSLAAANSPLHF. The CDR3 DNA sequence: TGTGCCAGCAGCTTGGCGGCAGCGAATTCACCCCTCCACTTT.